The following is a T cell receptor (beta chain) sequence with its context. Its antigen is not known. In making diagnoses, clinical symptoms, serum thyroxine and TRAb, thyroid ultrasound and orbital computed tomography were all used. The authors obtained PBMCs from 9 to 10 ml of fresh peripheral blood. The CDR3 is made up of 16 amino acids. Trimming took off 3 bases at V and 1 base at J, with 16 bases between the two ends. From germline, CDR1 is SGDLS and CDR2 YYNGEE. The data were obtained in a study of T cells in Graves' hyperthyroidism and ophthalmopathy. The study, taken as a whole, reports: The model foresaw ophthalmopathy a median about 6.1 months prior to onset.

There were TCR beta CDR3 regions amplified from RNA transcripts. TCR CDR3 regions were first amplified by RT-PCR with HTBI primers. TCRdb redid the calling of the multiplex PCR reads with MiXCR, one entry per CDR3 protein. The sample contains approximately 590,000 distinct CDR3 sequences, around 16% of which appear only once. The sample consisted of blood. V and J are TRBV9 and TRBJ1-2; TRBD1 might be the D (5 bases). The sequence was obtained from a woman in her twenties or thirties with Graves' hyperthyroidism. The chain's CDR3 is CASSAGTAKINYGYTF. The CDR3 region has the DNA TGTGCCAGCAGCGCCGGGACGGCCAAAATTAACTATGGCTACACCTTC.